Listed here are 3 T cell receptor beta chains from one sample, sequenced in a study of T cell responses to AZD1222 COVID-19 vaccine. TCRdb keeps only in-frame clones here, not all; method: immunoSEQ multiplex PCR. The repertoire holds 100,000 to 150,000 clones, with around 92% as singletons. Sequences were derived from peripheral blood, sampled 28 days after the second AZD1222 dose. The receptors here all came from an adult who received the AZD1222 COVID-19 vaccine.

This clone was seen only once. The chain uses TRBV5-1 and TRBJ2-2, with D possibly matching TRBD2 (5 bases). From germline, CDR1 is SGHRS and CDR2 YFSETQ. Trimming stripped 3 bases from V and 0 bases from J, with 6 bases between. This CDR3 has 14 residues. The CDR3 DNA follows: TGCGCCAGCAGCTACGGGACGAACACCGGGGAGCTGTTTTTT. Amino acid sequence: CASSYGTNTGELFF.

V usage is TRBV2 and J usage is TRBJ1-2; no firm D call. CDR1 and CDR2 from the germline V gene are SNHLY and FYNNEI. This CDR3 comprises 14 residues. V was clipped by 6 bases and J by 8 bases, with 19 bases between them. CDR3 DNA: TGTGCCAGCAGCCCAACTGGCACAGCTTGGGGCTACACCTTC. It encodes CASSPTGTAWGYTF.

This sequence joins TRBV3-1 (or the pseudogene TRBV3-2) and TRBJ1-6; no clear D gene. There are 14 residues in the CDR3. In germline, CDR1 is LGHDT, CDR2 YNNKEL (reference sequence). V was shortened by 4 bases and J by 7 bases, with 11 bases between the two germline ends. CDR3 coding DNA: TGTGCCAGCAGCCTACGCCTGATGAATTCACCCCTCCACTTT. Translation: CASSLRLMNSPLHF.